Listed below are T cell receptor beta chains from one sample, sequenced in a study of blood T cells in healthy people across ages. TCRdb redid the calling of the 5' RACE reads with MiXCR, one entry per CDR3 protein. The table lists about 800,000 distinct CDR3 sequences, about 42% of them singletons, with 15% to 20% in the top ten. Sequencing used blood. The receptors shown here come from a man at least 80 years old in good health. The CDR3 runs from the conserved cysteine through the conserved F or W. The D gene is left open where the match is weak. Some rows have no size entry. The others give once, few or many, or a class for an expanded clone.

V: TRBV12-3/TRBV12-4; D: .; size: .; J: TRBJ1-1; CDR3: CASSFPGQTREAFF; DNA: TGTGCCAGCAGTTTCCCAGGACAGACACGTGAAGCTTTCTTT
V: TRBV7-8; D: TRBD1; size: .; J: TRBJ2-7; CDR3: CASSPRTGDSQQYF; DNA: TGTGCCAGCAGCCCACGGACAGGGGACTCACAGCAGTACTTC
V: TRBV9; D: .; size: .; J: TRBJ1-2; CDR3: CASSPPGANYGYTF; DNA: TGTGCCAGCAGCCCCCCGGGAGCTAACTATGGCTACACCTTC
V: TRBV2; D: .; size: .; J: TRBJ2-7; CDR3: CASQVVGEQYF; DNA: TGTGCCAGCCAAGTAGTGGGTGAGCAGTACTTC
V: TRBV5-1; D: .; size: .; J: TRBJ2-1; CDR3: CASSLGGSQDGEQFF; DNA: TGCGCCAGCAGCTTGGGAGGCTCCCAGGACGGTGAGCAGTTCTTC
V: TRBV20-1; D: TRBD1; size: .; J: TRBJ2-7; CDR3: CSASNAGQGSYEQYF; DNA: TGCAGTGCTAGTAATGCCGGACAGGGCTCCTACGAGCAGTACTTC
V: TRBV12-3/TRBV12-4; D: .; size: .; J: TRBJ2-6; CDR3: CASSLRLQPGANVLTF; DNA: TGTGCCAGCAGTTTAAGATTACAGCCCGGGGCCAACGTCCTGACTTTC
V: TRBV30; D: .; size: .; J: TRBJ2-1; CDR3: CAWTPSQEQFF; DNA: TGTGCCTGGACGCCCTCCCAGGAGCAGTTCTTC
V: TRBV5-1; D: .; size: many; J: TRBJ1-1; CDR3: CASSLDGLNTEAFF; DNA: TGCGCCAGCAGCCTGGACGGACTGAACACTGAAGCTTTCTTT
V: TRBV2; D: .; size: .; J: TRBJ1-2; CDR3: CASTMGIYGYTF; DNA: TGTGCCAGCACGATGGGCATCTATGGCTACACCTTC
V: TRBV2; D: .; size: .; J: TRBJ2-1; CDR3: CASSEVNRSHNEQFF; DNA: TGTGCCAGCAGTGAGGTTAACAGGTCTCACAATGAGCAGTTCTTC
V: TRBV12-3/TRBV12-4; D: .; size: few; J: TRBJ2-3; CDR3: CASSFYGGSSGDTQYF; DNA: TGTGCCAGCAGTTTCTACGGAGGCTCGTCAGGAGATACGCAGTATTTT
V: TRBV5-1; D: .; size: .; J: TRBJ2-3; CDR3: CASSASMGDTQYF; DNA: TGCGCCAGCAGCGCTTCGATGGGAGATACGCAGTATTTT
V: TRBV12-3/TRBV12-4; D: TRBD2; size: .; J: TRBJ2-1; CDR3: CASSRFGERDYNEQFF; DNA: TGTGCCAGCAGCCGCTTTGGGGAGCGGGACTACAATGAGCAGTTCTTC
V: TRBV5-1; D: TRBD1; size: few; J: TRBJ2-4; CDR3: CASSPTSGQGENIQYF; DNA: TGCGCCAGCAGCCCTACGTCAGGACAGGGGGAGAACATTCAGTACTTC
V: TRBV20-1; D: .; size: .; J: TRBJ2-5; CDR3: CSASTARAESAQYF; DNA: TGCAGTGCTAGTACCGCGCGGGCAGAGTCTGCCCAGTACTTC
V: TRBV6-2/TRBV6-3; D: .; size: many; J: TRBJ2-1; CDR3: CASKTEGDEQFF; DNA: TGTGCCAGCAAAACCGAGGGGGATGAGCAGTTCTTC
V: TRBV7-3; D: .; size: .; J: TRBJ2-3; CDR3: CASSGSGRTDTQYF; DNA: TGTGCCAGCAGTGGTAGCGGAAGGACAGATACGCAGTATTTT
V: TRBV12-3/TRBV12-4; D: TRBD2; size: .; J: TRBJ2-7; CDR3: CASAGLAGFYEQYF; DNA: TGTGCCAGCGCAGGACTAGCGGGCTTCTACGAGCAGTACTTC
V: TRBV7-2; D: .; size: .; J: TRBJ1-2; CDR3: CASSLGQGPYGYTF; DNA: TGTGCCAGCAGCTTAGGGCAGGGCCCATATGGCTACACCTTC
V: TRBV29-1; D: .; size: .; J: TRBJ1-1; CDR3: CSVERDSNTEAFF; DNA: TGCAGCGTTGAACGGGACTCGAACACTGAAGCTTTCTTT
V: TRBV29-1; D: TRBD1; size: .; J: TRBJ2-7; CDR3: CSVEEDRGLYEQYF; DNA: TGCAGCGTTGAAGAGGACAGGGGTCTCTACGAGCAGTACTTC
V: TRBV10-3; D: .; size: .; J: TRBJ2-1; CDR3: CAIRESNSYNEQFF; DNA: TGTGCCATCAGGGAAAGCAACTCCTACAATGAGCAGTTCTTC
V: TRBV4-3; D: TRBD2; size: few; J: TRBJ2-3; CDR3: CASSQSSGRATDTQYF; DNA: TGCGCCAGCAGTCAGTCTAGCGGGAGGGCCACAGATACGCAGTATTTT
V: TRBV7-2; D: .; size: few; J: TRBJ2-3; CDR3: CASKGGPSSGTDTQYF; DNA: TGTGCCAGCAAGGGCGGTCCGAGTAGTGGCACAGATACGCAGTATTTT
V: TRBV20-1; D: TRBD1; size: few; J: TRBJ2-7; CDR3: CSAISGPGGRAGTTEQYF; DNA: TGCAGTGCCATAAGCGGACCAGGGGGCAGAGCGGGCACGACCGAGCAGTACTTC
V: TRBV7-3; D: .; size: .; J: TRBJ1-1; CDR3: CASSLTSADENTEAFF; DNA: TGTGCCAGCAGCTTAACGTCGGCAGACGAGAACACTGAAGCTTTCTTT
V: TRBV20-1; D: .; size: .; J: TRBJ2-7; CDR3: CSAKNSRSTYEQYF; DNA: TGCAGTGCTAAAAATAGCAGGAGCACCTACGAGCAGTACTTC
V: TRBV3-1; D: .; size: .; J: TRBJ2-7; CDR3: CASSPHTDHSYEQYF; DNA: TGTGCCAGCAGCCCACACACGGACCACTCCTACGAGCAGTACTTC
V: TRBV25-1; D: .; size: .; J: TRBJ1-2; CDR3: CASSERALYGYTF; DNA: TGTGCCAGCAGTGAGAGGGCGCTCTATGGCTACACCTTC
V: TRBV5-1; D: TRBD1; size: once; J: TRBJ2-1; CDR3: CASSKAGTGGHNEQFF; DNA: TGCGCCAGCAGCAAGGCCGGGACAGGGGGCCACAATGAGCAGTTCTTC